These T cell receptor beta chains were read from a single sample in a study of blood T cell repertoires in COVID-19. Profiled with immunoSEQ multiplex PCR; TCRdb holds only in-frame clones, not every one. The sample records 230,000 or so clones, roughly 85% being singletons. Input material: PBMCs or T cells enriched from blood (not recorded which). The receptor set was obtained from a middle-aged woman with acute COVID-19. CDR3s include the opening cysteine and the closing phenylalanine or tryptophan. Fields, in order: V gene, D gene, clone size, J gene, CDR3 DNA, CDR3 protein. The D gene is left open where the match is weak. Clone size is shown for a subset of rows, as once, few, many or a class of expanded clone.

TRBV19	.	.	TRBJ1-1	TGTGCCAGTAGTAAGAGCGCTGAAGCTTTCTTT	CASSKSAEAFF
TRBV7-8	TRBD1	.	TRBJ1-2	TGTGCCAGCAGCTTAGCTAGGGACAGGGGTTATGGCTACACCTTC	CASSLARDRGYGYTF
TRBV9	TRBD1	.	TRBJ1-3	TGTGCCAGCAGCTCGACCGGGGACAGCCGAAACACCATATATTTT	CASSSTGDSRNTIYF
TRBV5-1	TRBD2	.	TRBJ2-3	TGCGCCAGCAGTTCCATCGGACTAGCAATAGCAGATACGCAGTATTTT	CASSSIGLAIADTQYF
TRBV5-1	TRBD1	.	TRBJ2-3	TGCGCCAGCAGCCCGGGACAGGGGGCAACAGATACGCAGTATTTT	CASSPGQGATDTQYF
TRBV5-1	.	.	TRBJ2-3	TGCGCCAGCACACCGGACAGAGGATCAGATACGCAGTATTTT	CASTPDRGSDTQYF
TRBV7-8	TRBD1	.	TRBJ1-5	TGTGCCAGCAGCCCGAGACGACAGGGAACTCAGCCCCAGCATTTT	CASSPRRQGTQPQHF
TRBV29-1	TRBD1	.	TRBJ2-1	TGCAGCGTTGAGGGGGGACAGGGGTACAATGAGCAGTTCTTC	CSVEGGQGYNEQFF
TRBV27	.	.	TRBJ1-5	TGTGCCAGCAGCTCGACAGGAGGCCATCAGCCCCAGCATTTT	CASSSTGGHQPQHF
TRBV19	.	.	TRBJ1-4	TGTGCCAGTAGTATTCGACAGAGGAATGAAAAACTGTTTTTT	CASSIRQRNEKLFF
TRBV5-1	.	few	TRBJ2-7	TGCGCCAGCAGCTTCGGGGGAGGATCCTACGAGCAGTACTTC	CASSFGGGSYEQYF
TRBV29-1	.	.	TRBJ2-1	TGCAGCGTTGGTCGGTGGCGGACTAATGAGCAGTTCTTC	CSVGRWRTNEQFF
TRBV7-8	.	.	TRBJ1-2	TGTGCCAGCAGCTTAGCCAGACGGGGTAACTATGGCTACACCTTC	CASSLARRGNYGYTF
TRBV5-6	.	.	TRBJ1-1	TGTGCCAGCAGCTTGTGGTTTGAGGACACTGAAGCTTTCTTT	CASSLWFEDTEAFF
TRBV3-1/TRBV3-2	TRBD1	.	TRBJ1-1	TGTGCCAGCAGCCAAGATTTCGGGACAGAGAACACTGAAGCTTTCTTT	CASSQDFGTENTEAFF
TRBV7-3	.	.	TRBJ1-1	TGTGCCAGCAGCTTAACCCCAGCCCGGGACACTGAAGCTTTCTTT	CASSLTPARDTEAFF
TRBV5-1	.	.	TRBJ1-2	TGCGCCAGCAGCTTGGAAGACGGCGGAGGCTACACCTTC	CASSLEDGGGYTF
TRBV30	TRBD1	.	TRBJ2-1	TGTGCCTGGAGCTCCGGGACAGGCTACAATGAGCAGTTCTTC	CAWSSGTGYNEQFF
TRBV6-5	.	.	TRBJ1-1	TGTGCCAGCAGGCCCCTCGGGAGGAACACTGAAGCTTTCTTT	CASRPLGRNTEAFF
TRBV2	.	.	TRBJ2-3	TGTGCCAGCAGGCCCACGGGGTCCACTGCAGATACGCAGTATTTT	CASRPTGSTADTQYF
TRBV3-1/TRBV3-2	TRBD1	.	TRBJ1-5	TGTGCCAGCAGCCAGGGCAGGGGGCAGAATCAGCCCCAGCATTTT	CASSQGRGQNQPQHF
TRBV4-1	.	.	TRBJ2-7	TGCGCCAGCAGCCAAGATACCCCAGGGCCCTACGAGCAGTACTTC	CASSQDTPGPYEQYF
TRBV19	TRBD1	.	TRBJ2-7	TGTGCCAGTAGTATCCGGACAGGGACCTACGAGCAGTACTTC	CASSIRTGTYEQYF
TRBV3-1/TRBV3-2	TRBD2	.	TRBJ2-5	TGTGCCAGCAGCCAAATCGGGGGGAGGGAGACCCAGTACTTC	CASSQIGGRETQYF
TRBV19	.	.	TRBJ1-5	TGTGCCAGTACTACGACAGCAGATCAGCCCCAGCATTTT	CASTTTADQPQHF
TRBV9	.	.	TRBJ1-6	TGTGCCAGCAGCGTAGGGAGTTCACCCCTCCACTTT	CASSVGSSPLHF
TRBV2	TRBD1	.	TRBJ1-1	TGTGCCAGCAGCGGGACAGCAGAAGCTTTCTTT	CASSGTAEAFF
TRBV25-1	TRBD1	.	TRBJ1-1	TGTGCCAGCAGCCTCGGACAGGGAAGAACCACTGAAGCTTTCTTT	CASSLGQGRTTEAFF
TRBV4-3	TRBD1	few	TRBJ1-2	TGCGCCAGCAGCCAAACCAGGACAGGGACATATGGCTACACCTTC	CASSQTRTGTYGYTF
TRBV9	.	.	TRBJ2-3	TGTGCCAGCAGCGTAGAGGCAGGGCAACCCACAGATACGCAGTATTTT	CASSVEAGQPTDTQYF
TRBV30	TRBD1	.	TRBJ1-5	TGTGCCTGTACCACCGGGACAGGTAATCAGCCCCAGCATTTT	CACTTGTGNQPQHF
TRBV10-3	.	.	TRBJ1-1	TGTGCCATCAGTGAGCCTACAGGCCCCGCTTTCTTT	CAISEPTGPAFF
TRBV6-5	.	.	TRBJ1-1	TGTGCCAGCAGTTCCCCTTCAAGGGGGGGAGAAGCTTTCTTT	CASSSPSRGGEAFF
TRBV7-8	TRBD1	few	TRBJ1-2	TGTGCCAGCAGGCCAGCGGCGGGACAGGGGGTTGATGGCTACACCTTC	CASRPAAGQGVDGYTF
TRBV5-1	TRBD1	.	TRBJ1-1	TGCGCCAGCAGCTTGGATGGGACAGGGGACACTGAAGCTTTCTTT	CASSLDGTGDTEAFF
TRBV10-3	TRBD2	once	TRBJ2-3	TGTGCCATCAGTGAGTCAAAGGTGCGCGGGGGGCCCACCGGAGCAGATACGCAGTATTTT	CAISESKVRGGPTGADTQYF
TRBV3-1/TRBV3-2	TRBD2	once	TRBJ2-1	TGTGCCAGCAGCCAAGAGCTAGCGGGCCCAACATACAATGAGCAGTTCTTC	CASSQELAGPTYNEQFF
TRBV6-5	.	.	TRBJ2-1	TGTGCCAGCAGTTGGGAGGGGGCGGGGGGATACAATGAGCAGTTCTTC	CASSWEGAGGYNEQFF
TRBV5-1	.	.	TRBJ2-1	TGCGCCAGCAGCTTGAGTGGAGGTGAGCAGTTCTTC	CASSLSGGEQFF
TRBV2	.	.	TRBJ1-2	TGTGCCAGCGGTCTGAGTCTCTATGGCTACACCTTC	CASGLSLYGYTF
TRBV7-2	TRBD2	.	TRBJ2-1	TGTGCCAGCAGCTCCCGCCATAGACTAGCGGGGGGTATTGATGAGCAGTTCTTC	CASSSRHRLAGGIDEQFF
TRBV10-3	TRBD1	.	TRBJ1-3	TGTGCCATCAGACCGACAGGGGAAACCATATATTTT	CAIRPTGETIYF
TRBV7-9	TRBD1	.	TRBJ1-1	TGTGCCAGCACCCGAGCGGGACAGGGGGACACTGAAGCTTTCTTT	CASTRAGQGDTEAFF
TRBV7-6	TRBD1	.	TRBJ1-5	TGTGCCAGCAGCTCCCAGACAGGGGGATACAATCAGCCCCAGCATTTT	CASSSQTGGYNQPQHF
TRBV2	TRBD1	.	TRBJ1-1	TGTGCCAGCAGCCATAGACGCGACAGGGGGCCCACTGAAGCTTTCTTT	CASSHRRDRGPTEAFF
TRBV5-5	TRBD2	.	TRBJ2-3	TGTGCCAGCAGCTTGGTGGGGACTAGCGGAGATACGCAGTATTTT	CASSLVGTSGDTQYF
TRBV7-9	TRBD1	.	TRBJ1-1	TGTGTCTTCCTGTCCACGACAGGGGTCAACACTGAAGCTTTCTTT	CVFLSTTGVNTEAFF
TRBV3-1/TRBV3-2	.	.	TRBJ1-2	TGTGCCAGCAGCCACCGAGGCATTCCCTATGGCTACACCTTC	CASSHRGIPYGYTF
TRBV19	TRBD1	.	TRBJ2-2	TGTGCCAGTAGTATAGTTTATAGGGGGCCAACCGGGGAGCTGTTTTTT	CASSIVYRGPTGELFF
TRBV2	.	.	TRBJ1-6	TGTGCCAGCAAGGCGGGAGTCCGGATTAATTCACCCCTCCACTTT	CASKAGVRINSPLHF
TRBV18	.	.	TRBJ1-1	TGTGCCAGCTCACCACCGAACAAGAACACTGAAGCTTTCTTT	CASSPPNKNTEAFF
TRBV9	.	.	TRBJ1-1	TGTGCCAGCAGCGCCCGGACAGACGGACTGGTAGAAGCTTTCTTT	CASSARTDGLVEAFF
TRBV5-1	.	once	TRBJ2-7	TGCGCCAGCAGCTTGGTTTCCGGGGACGAGCAGTACTTC	CASSLVSGDEQYF
TRBV11-3	TRBD1	.	TRBJ2-2	TGTGCCAGCAGCTTAGTGGGGACAGGGAGAACCGGGGAGCTGTTTTTT	CASSLVGTGRTGELFF
TRBV6-5	TRBD1	.	TRBJ1-2	TGTGCCAGCAGTTACTCTAGTTGGGGACAGGGCTGGGGCTACACCTTC	CASSYSSWGQGWGYTF